This T cell receptor beta chain stems from a study of PD-1 blockade in classical Hodgkin lymphoma. Study details: The patients were dosed with nivolumab 3 mg/kg, infused intravenously every 2 weeks.

Study-wide results and limits: Significantly greater TCR diversity emerged by C4D1 in CD4+ cells but not CD8+ cells. Newly diagnosed patients had baseline TCR diversity that was reportedly lower than that of healthy donors. Why repertoires differed is undefined; disease activity or prior therapy possibly contributed.

Time point of the sample: cycle 4 day 1 (C4D1), after 6 weeks of nivolumab. Patients all relapsed after autologous stem cell transplantation, and there was variation in brentuximab vedotin exposure. Notes on this clone: The antigen remains unidentified.

V was pared by 1 base and J by 2 bases, with 11 bases between. Per the germline V gene, CDR1 is SGHTA and CDR2 is FQGNSA. The CDR3 runs to 15 residues. This table comes from immunoSEQ multiplex PCR, and its TCRdb copy is limited to in-frame clones, with some not included. The sample consists of 40,000 to 55,000 clones, 60% to 80% of them appearing once. Sequencing used peripheral blood mononuclear cells (PBMCs), obtained before the fourth cycle of nivolumab. The sequence was collected from a human donor with classical Hodgkin lymphoma. This chain connects TRBV7-2 to TRBJ1-1; D remains ambiguous. The DNA for the CDR3 is TGTGCCAGCAGCTTAGTGTATGGTACTAACACTGAAGCTTTCTTT. Encoded protein: CASSLVYGTNTEAFF.